The 6 T cell receptor beta chains presented below share a single source sample, sequenced in a study of Ad26.COV2.S vaccination and SARS-CoV-2 variants. Treatment specified: some 20 received Ad26.COV2.S at low or high dose, single or two shots; several received placebo; per-sample allocation not given. Sampling occurred on day 63 after the first vaccine or placebo injection. The assay was immunoSEQ multiplex PCR, and TCRdb's table has in-frame clones only and misses some. The table lists fewer than 800,000 clones, around 89% of them singletons, with about 1.5% in the top ten. This sample comprised peripheral blood, obtained in a trial of Ad26.COV2.S vaccine versus placebo. The receptors were gathered from a person aged 18 to 65 who received the Ad26.COV2.S COVID-19 vaccine or a placebo.

The CDR3 sequence is CASSDPSGGSYGYTF. CDR3 in DNA: TGTGCCAGTAGTGACCCCTCGGGGGGATCCTATGGCTACACCTTC. The chain uses TRBV19 and TRBJ1-2; TRBD1 is a possible D gene (5 bases). Germline V lookup: CDR1 LNHDA, CDR2 SQIVND (reference sequence). The CDR3 covers 15 residues. Trimming removed 5 bases from V and 4 bases from J, with 17 bases in between.

The V call is TRBV5-1, the J call TRBJ1-1; D gene ambiguous. The CDR3 runs 16 residues. Deletions cut 0 bases from V and 0 bases from J, with 12 bases between. The germline V gene encodes CDR1 SGHRS and CDR2 YFSETQ. CDR3 DNA: TGCGCCAGCAGCTTGGTTCAGGCTCGAATGAACACTGAAGCTTTCTTT. Encoded protein: CASSLVQARMNTEAFF.

The V and J genes are TRBV4-3 and TRBJ1-2; D is unclear. Germline V gene lookup returns CDR1 LGHNA and CDR2 YSLEER. Between the trimmed V and J ends, which lost 0 bases and 4 bases, there was a span of 9 bases. The CDR3 is 14 residues long. The CDR3 DNA is TGCGCCAGCAGCCAAGATTTCGTGGCCTATGGCTACACCTTC. Encoded protein: CASSQDFVAYGYTF.

V and J are TRBV6-1 and TRBJ1-2, with TRBD1 matching 7 bases. The junction had 13 bases not matched to a gene; V was cut back by 8 bases and J by 4 bases. The CDR3 sequence is 15 residues long. CDR1 and CDR2 from the germline V gene are MNHNS and SASEGT. DNA of the CDR3: TGTGCCAGCCGCCCCTTTGAAACAGGGGCCTATGGCTACACCTTC. Protein sequence: CASRPFETGAYGYTF.

The V call is TRBV11-2, the J call TRBJ1-2, with D possibly matching TRBD1 (6 bases). There are 14 residues in the CDR3. Germline CDR1 SGHAT, CDR2 FQNNGV. V dropped 5 bases and J dropped 10 bases, with 20 bases sitting between them. The CDR3 here is CASSRRRGEGDYTF. CDR3 coding DNA: TGTGCCAGCAGCCGAAGGAGGGGGGAGGGGGACTACACCTTC.

The gene calls are TRBV25-1 and TRBJ2-3, with no clear D. The CDR3 totals 13 residues. The germline V gene has CDR1 MGHDK and CDR2 SYGVNS. Trimming took 8 bases from V and 5 from J, leaving 14 bases between them. For the CDR3, the DNA is TGTGCCAGCGCCCGGATCGGCGGAGATACGCAGTATTTT. Its translation is CASARIGGDTQYF.